Below are 11 T cell receptor beta chains sequenced from a single sample in a study of blood T cell repertoires in COVID-19. Assay used: immunoSEQ multiplex PCR; TCRdb lists only in-frame clones, some missing. The repertoire holds roughly 10,000 clones, with nearly 90% as singletons. The sequencing sample was made of peripheral blood. Receptors were obtained from a man younger than 40 with active or convalescent COVID-19.

The rearrangement joins TRBV30 to TRBJ1-4; TRBD1 might be the D (5 bases). The CDR3 extends over 14 amino acids. Trimming shortened V by 4 bases and J by 0 bases, and 9 bases separated the two germline ends. In germline, CDR1 is GTSNPN, CDR2 SVGIG (reference sequence). CDR3: CAWKVRATNEKLFF. CDR3 coding DNA: TGTGCCTGGAAGGTCAGGGCAACTAATGAAAAACTGTTTTTT.

This rearrangement joins TRBV7-3 to TRBJ2-5; possibly TRBD1 for D (5 bases). CDR3 length: 15 residues. The V gene lost 1 base and the J gene lost 5 bases, with 14 bases spanning the gap. The germline gives CDR1 SGHTA, CDR2 FQGTGA. This CDR3 is CASSLSGREGETQYF. The CDR3 DNA is TGTGCCAGCAGCTTAAGCGGCAGGGAAGGGGAGACCCAGTACTTC.

The chain employs TRBV5-1 and TRBJ1-3; D possibly corresponds to TRBD1 (6 bases). This CDR3 spans 18 amino acids. Germline CDR1 reads SGHRS; CDR2 reads YFSETQ. V was clipped by 4 bases and J by 5 bases, with 25 bases between them. The DNA of the CDR3 is TGCGCCAGCAGCCTACTCCCCGGGGACATTGGTAGTAGAAACACCATATATTTT. The encoded protein is CASSLLPGDIGSRNTIYF.

The rearrangement uses TRBV7-2 and TRBJ2-2; weak D call: TRBD1 (6 bases). Trimming removed 9 bases from V and 7 bases from J, with 15 bases in between. The CDR3 consists of 13 residues. The germline V gene has CDR1 SGHTA and CDR2 FQGNSA. The CDR3 DNA reads as TGTGCCAGGAGGACAGTAATCGGCGGGGAGCTGTTTTTT. It yields the protein CARRTVIGGELFF. The whole variable domain, filled in from reference TRBV7-2 and TRBJ2-2, reads GAGVSQSPSNKVTEKGKDVELRCDPISGHTALYWYRQSLGQGLEFLIYFQGNSAPDKSGLPSDRFSAERTGGSVSTLTIQRTQQEDSAVYLCARRTVIGGELFFGEGSRLTVL.

This clone was seen a single time. The V gene is TRBV7-9, the J gene TRBJ2-7; a possible D gene is TRBD1 (6 bases). There are 16 residues in the CDR3. Trimming shortened V by 1 base and J by 3 bases, and 16 bases separated the two germline ends. Germline values: CDR1 SEHNR, CDR2 FQNEAQ (reference sequence). The CDR3 reads CASSLGPTGTLYEQYV. CDR3 bases: TGTGCCAGCAGCTTAGGACCAACAGGGACCCTCTACGAGCAGTACGTC.

This chain joins TRBV23-1 and TRBJ1-1; 9 bases match TRBD1. TRBV23-1 is marked as an open reading frame, function uncertain. This CDR3 spans 18 amino acids. After removal of 4 bases from V and 4 bases from J, the junction contained 16 bases not matched to a gene. The DNA of the CDR3 is TGCGCCAGCAGTCCCCCCGGGACAGGGAGGACCCTGGTCACTGAAGCTTTCTTT. Amino acid sequence: CASSPPGTGRTLVTEAFF.

This clone has just one count. The chain employs TRBV6-5 and TRBJ1-5; maybe TRBD1 (5 bases). The length of the CDR3 is 15 residues. CDR1 and CDR2 from the germline V gene are MNHEY and SVGAGI. Trimming pared 7 bases from V and 0 bases from J, leaving 13 bases between. The CDR3 DNA follows: TGTGCCAGCACCGAGGACATTTATAGCAATCAGCCCCAGCATTTT. Its protein product is CASTEDIYSNQPQHF.

V and J are TRBV2 and TRBJ1-3, with 7 bases fitting TRBD1. Germline loops: CDR1 SNHLY, CDR2 FYNNEI. J gave up 2 bases and V 6 bases, and 7 bases lay outside the gene matches. This CDR3 spans 15 amino acids. CDR3 sequence: CASSARQGAGNTIYF. The CDR3 nucleotides are TGTGCCAGCAGCGCTCGTCAGGGGGCTGGAAACACCATATATTTT.

This sequence joins TRBV19 and TRBJ1-6, with TRBD1 matching over 8 bases. Germline values: CDR1 LNHDA, CDR2 SQIVND (reference sequence). The CDR3 contains 15 residues. J gave up 6 bases and V 5 bases, and 6 bases lay outside the gene matches. In DNA form, the CDR3 reads TGTGCCAGTAGTCAACGCAGGGGGCTTAATTCACCCCTCCACTTT. It specifies CASSQRRGLNSPLHF. The whole variable domain, remainder taken from reference TRBV19 and TRBJ1-6, is DGGITQSPKYLFRKEGQNVTLSCEQNLNHDAMYWYRQDPGQGLRLIYYSQIVNDFQKGDIAEGYSVSREKKESFPLTVTSAQKNPTAFYLCASSQRRGLNSPLHFGNGTRLTVT.

V is TRBV19 and J is TRBJ1-4; maybe TRBD1 (6 bases). Germline loops: CDR1 LNHDA, CDR2 SQIVND (reference sequence). Trimming removed 6 bases at V and 6 bases at J, with 14 bases between. The CDR3 consists of 14 residues. The CDR3, as DNA: TGTGCCAGTAGCGCGGGGGCCGCCGATGAAAAACTGTTTTTT. Its translation is CASSAGAADEKLFF. The entire variable domain, with the rest obtained from reference TRBV19 and TRBJ1-4, is as follows: DGGITQSPKYLFRKEGQNVTLSCEQNLNHDAMYWYRQDPGQGLRLIYYSQIVNDFQKGDIAEGYSVSREKKESFPLTVTSAQKNPTAFYLCASSAGAADEKLFFGSGTQLSVL.

This rearrangement joins TRBV9 to TRBJ2-6, with D uncertain. CDR3 length equals 14 residues. From germline, CDR1 is SGDLS and CDR2 YYNGEE. Trimming left V 3 bases short and J 2 bases short, with 6 bases between. The CDR3 loop reads CASSAEPGANVLTF. CDR3 nucleotide sequence: TGTGCCAGCAGCGCGGAGCCTGGGGCCAACGTCCTGACTTTC.